These 17 T cell receptor beta chains were sequenced from one sample in a study of blood T cells in healthy people across ages (dated by TCRdb to between 2015 and 2017). The library was obtained by 5' RACE. The instrument was an Illumina HiSeq 2500. A second roughly 6 to 11 cycle PCR used a sample-barcoded 5' primer and a J-beta primer mix. TCRdb applied fastp at Q25 and MiXCR to the public reads, then kept only in-frame beta chains. Rows merge per CDR3 protein into single entries with the most common DNA and genes. This sample gives about 1.6 million distinct CDR3 sequences in total; roughly 30% of them show up just once. Jointly, the top ten make up about 11% of the sample. The sample taken for sequencing was blood. Receptor source: a woman in her 30s in good health.

This clonotype has just a few counts. The chain combines TRBV5-1 with TRBJ1-2, with 7 bases matching TRBD1. With V trimmed by 4 bases and J by 8 bases, 14 bases remained unmatched. CDR1 SGHRS and CDR2 YFSETQ come from the germline V gene. The CDR3 spans 15 residues. Written as DNA, the CDR3 is TGCGCCAGCAGCAAGGACAGGCCCCGAGGGGTCGGCTACACCTTC. This gives the protein CASSKDRPRGVGYTF.

This clonotype was detected only a few times. The V and J genes are TRBV18 and TRBJ2-3; possible D gene TRBD1, 6 bases. Germline V gives CDR1 KGHSH, CDR2 LQKENI. CDR3 length equals 16 residues. The V end was cut by 2 bases, the J end by 6 bases, with 18 bases between. CDR3 DNA sequence: TGTGCCAGCTCACCAAACTACGGACAGAAACCGGATACGCAGTATTTT. Translation gives CASSPNYGQKPDTQYF.

The V gene is TRBV20-1, the J gene TRBJ2-1; tentatively, D is TRBD1 or TRBD2 (5 bases each). V lost 4 bases, J lost 3 bases, and 16 bases lay in between. The CDR3 loop spans 15 amino acids. Germline V lookup: CDR1 DFQATT, CDR2 SNEGSKA (reference sequence). The CDR3 DNA follows: TGCAGTGCTACGACAGCGGCCTCCTACTACAATGAGCAGTTCTTC. It is translated as CSATTAASYYNEQFF.

The chain is built from TRBV5-1 and TRBJ2-1; possibly TRBD2 for D (7 bases). This CDR3 spans 16 amino acids. Trimming stripped 2 bases from V and 5 bases from J, with 17 bases between. Germline V gene lookup returns CDR1 SGHRS and CDR2 YFSETQ. CDR3 DNA: TGCGCCAGCAGCTTCGAGGGGGGGCCGGTAGACAATGAGCAGTTCTTC. This sequence encodes CASSFEGGPVDNEQFF.

The V gene is TRBV20-1, the J gene TRBJ1-2; 8 bases fit TRBD1. J was trimmed by 1 base and V by 3 bases; bases with no gene match: 7. CDR3 size: 15 residues. CDR1 and CDR2 from the germline V gene are DFQATT and SNEGSKA (reference sequence). CDR3 protein: CSARGQATINYGYTF. CDR3 bases: TGCAGTGCTAGGGGACAGGCCACTATTAACTATGGCTACACCTTC.

This clonotype was observed a few times. The rearrangement links TRBV15 to TRBJ2-2; D possibly uses TRBD1 or TRBD2 (6 bases each). CDR3 length: 16 amino acids. The germline V and J ends were trimmed by 3 bases and 1 base, with 12 bases remaining between them. Germline V gives CDR1 LNHNV, CDR2 YYDKDF (reference sequence). CDR3 loop: CATSRVGGLNTGELFF. The CDR3 coding sequence is TGTGCCACCAGCAGGGTAGGGGGACTGAACACCGGGGAGCTGTTTTTT.

The V gene is TRBV5-1, the J gene TRBJ2-1; 7 positions agree with TRBD1. CDR1 is SGHRS, CDR2 YFSETQ, per germline. The CDR3 is made up of 17 amino acids. J was trimmed by 0 bases and V by 6 bases; bases with no gene match: 12. The CDR3 nucleotides are TGCGCCAGCACCATAAATCCGACAGGGAGCTCCTACAATGAGCAGTTCTTC. Amino acid sequence: CASTINPTGSSYNEQFF.

This rearrangement joins TRBV27 to TRBJ2-3, with TRBD2 matching 8 bases. The CDR3 sequence is 16 residues long. V trimming: 5 bases; J trimming: 0 bases; junction bases outside the gene matches: 7. CDR1 and CDR2 (germline): MNHEY, SMNVEV (reference sequence). CDR3 sequence (DNA): TGTGCCAGCAGTCATTTAGCGGGGCTAAGCACAGATACGCAGTATTTT. Protein: CASSHLAGLSTDTQYF.

The chain is built from TRBV2 and TRBJ2-1, with no clear D. This CDR3 comprises 14 residues. The V end was cut by 4 bases, the J end by 10 bases, with 17 bases between. The germline gives CDR1 SNHLY, CDR2 FYNNEI. CDR3: CASSVEPGTVEQFF. For the CDR3, the DNA is TGTGCCAGCAGTGTGGAGCCAGGTACCGTCGAGCAGTTCTTC.

The J gene is TRBJ2-7, the V gene TRBV7-2, with a possible D match to TRBD2 (5 bases). The CDR3 is made up of 15 amino acids. V was shortened by 5 bases and J by 2 bases, with 16 bases between the two germline ends. In germline, CDR1 is SGHTA, CDR2 FQGNSA. Here the CDR3 DNA reads TGTGCCAGCAGCGCCACCAGGACGGGGACCTACGAGCAGTACTTC. Its protein product is CASSATRTGTYEQYF.

Comments on this clonotype: A much larger clone differs by one base, so this may be a read error. In DNA, the CDR3 is TGTGCCGGCAGTCCGCCGGGGACTAACTATGGCTACACCTTC. It yields the protein CAGSPPGTNYGYTF. The chain employs TRBV12-3 or TRBV12-4 and TRBJ1-2; D remains ambiguous. This CDR3 is 14 amino acids long.

This clonotype was seen at least ten times. This chain connects TRBV4-1 to TRBJ2-7; D ambiguous. CDR3 length equals 13 residues. In germline, CDR1 is MGHRA, CDR2 YSYEKL. The V end was cut by 1 base, the J end by 3 bases, with 7 bases between. The CDR3 coding sequence is TGCGCCAGCAGCCAAGGCCACCTCTACGAGCAGTACTTC. Its protein product is CASSQGHLYEQYF.

The chain recombines TRBV12-3 or TRBV12-4 with TRBJ2-7; maybe TRBD1 (6 bases). This CDR3 has 18 amino acids. V lost 2 bases to trimming and J lost 1 base, with 21 bases between them. The CDR3 here is CASSLRGHNLAESYEQYF. For the CDR3, the DNA is TGTGCCAGCAGTTTAAGGGGACACAATTTGGCCGAGTCCTACGAGCAGTACTTC.

The rearrangement joins TRBV11-2 to TRBJ2-7, with D perhaps being TRBD1 or TRBD2 (5 bases each). This CDR3 comprises 15 residues. Trimming took off 3 bases at V and 0 bases at J, with 12 bases between the two ends. Germline CDR1 reads SGHAT; CDR2 reads FQNNGV. CDR3 protein: CASSLGRLDSYEQYF. As DNA, the CDR3 is TGTGCCAGCAGCTTGGGACGGCTAGACTCCTACGAGCAGTACTTC.

This clonotype was picked up a small number of times. This chain joins TRBV9 and TRBJ2-1, with D possibly being TRBD2 (5 bases). Trimming pared 0 bases from V and 1 base from J, leaving 11 bases between. There are 16 residues in the CDR3. Germline V gene data show CDR1 as SGDLS and CDR2 as YYNGEE. CDR3 DNA sequence: TGTGCCAGCAGCGTAGGGGCGGGTCCATCCTACAATGAGCAGTTCTTC. It translates to CASSVGAGPSYNEQFF.

The V call is TRBV20-1, the J call TRBJ2-2, with 9 bases aligning to TRBD1. The V gene end was trimmed by 3 bases and the J gene end by 6 bases; junction bases not matched to a gene: 14. There are 17 residues in the CDR3. The V gene's germline CDR1 is DFQATT and CDR2 SNEGSKA (reference sequence). The CDR3 loop is CSARQQGARGYAGELFF. In DNA form, the CDR3 reads TGCAGTGCTAGGCAACAGGGGGCGCGTGGGTACGCCGGGGAGCTGTTTTTT.

This clonotype was recorded at least ten times. This rearrangement joins TRBV7-9 to TRBJ2-7, with D possibly being TRBD2 (6 bases). With 1 base removed from V and 0 bases from J, the gap between germline ends came to 10 bases. The CDR3 length is 15 residues. CDR1 is SEHNR, CDR2 FQNEAQ, per germline (reference sequence). CDR3 nucleotides: TGTGCCAGCAGCTTAGGTGCGGGACTCTCCTACGAGCAGTACTTC. Amino acids: CASSLGAGLSYEQYF.